This T cell receptor (beta chain) was identified during a study of T cell responses to AZD1222 COVID-19 vaccine. Background on the study: Second-dose recipients at about 4 or about 12 weeks were treated as one pooled group.

Only in-frame clones appear in the TCRdb table, and some are missing; sequencing was by immunoSEQ multiplex PCR. The data show about 88,000 clones, roughly nine tenths seen once. Germline V gene lookup returns CDR1 LNHNV and CDR2 YYDKDF (reference sequence). The CDR3 has 13 amino acids. The germline V and J ends were trimmed by 0 bases and 8 bases, with 8 bases remaining between them. Sequenced material: peripheral blood, taken on day 0 of AZD1222 vaccination. The chain recombines TRBV15 with TRBJ2-1; D may be TRBD2 (6 bases). The TCR originated in an adult in good health. The CDR3 DNA follows: TGTGCCACCAGCAGAGATTGGAGGGATGAGCAGTTCTTC. This encodes CATSRDWRDEQFF.